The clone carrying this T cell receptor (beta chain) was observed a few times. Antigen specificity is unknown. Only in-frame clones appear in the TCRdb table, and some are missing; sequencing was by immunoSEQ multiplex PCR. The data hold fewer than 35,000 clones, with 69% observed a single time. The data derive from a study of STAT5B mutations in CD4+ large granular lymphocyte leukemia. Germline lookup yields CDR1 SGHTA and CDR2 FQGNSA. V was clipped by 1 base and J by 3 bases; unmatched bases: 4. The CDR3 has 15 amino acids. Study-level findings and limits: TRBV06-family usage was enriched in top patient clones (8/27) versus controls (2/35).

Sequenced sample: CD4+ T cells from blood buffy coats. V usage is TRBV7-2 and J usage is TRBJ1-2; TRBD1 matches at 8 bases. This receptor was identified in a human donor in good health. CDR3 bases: TGTGCCAGCAGCTTAGGGCAGGGGGCCCACTATGGCTACACCTTC. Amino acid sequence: CASSLGQGAHYGYTF.